Shown below are 7 T cell receptor beta chains from a single sample sequenced in a study of T cell responses to AZD1222 COVID-19 vaccine. This table comes from immunoSEQ multiplex PCR, and its TCRdb copy is limited to in-frame clones, with some not included. The sample has approximately 190,000 clones, roughly 93% seen once. The sample here was peripheral blood, taken on day 0 of AZD1222 vaccination. These receptors were taken from an adult in good health.

The chain carries TRBV7-3 and TRBJ2-7; D is uncertain. The CDR3 runs to 13 residues. From germline, CDR1 is SGHTA and CDR2 FQGTGA. V lost 4 bases, J lost 3 bases, and 10 bases lay in between. Here the CDR3 reads CASSWGIDYEQYF. CDR3 nucleotide sequence: TGTGCCAGCAGCTGGGGAATAGACTACGAGCAGTACTTC.

The chain recombines TRBV7-9 with TRBJ1-1; possible D gene TRBD1, 6 bases. Trimming removed 5 bases at V and 9 bases at J, with 19 bases between. The CDR3 length is 14 residues. In germline, CDR1 is SEHNR, CDR2 FQNEAQ (reference sequence). The CDR3 is CASSNIGGGEKAFF. CDR3 bases: TGTGCCAGCAGCAACATTGGAGGGGGGGAAAAAGCTTTCTTT.

The chain couples TRBV7-9 to TRBJ1-5, with D perhaps matching TRBD1 (6 bases). This CDR3 has 13 residues. The germline CDR1 and CDR2 sequences are SEHNR and FQNEAQ (reference sequence). The V and J ends lost 5 bases and 4 bases respectively, with 9 bases between them. The CDR3 loop is CASSGGPNQPQHF. The DNA for the CDR3 is TGTGCCAGCAGCGGGGGCCCAAATCAGCCCCAGCATTTT.

This clone was counted only a few times. The chain recombines TRBV5-8 with TRBJ1-5; D gene unclear. The germline V and J ends were trimmed by 4 bases and 5 bases, with 7 bases remaining between them. The CDR3 is 12 amino acids. CDR1 and CDR2 from the germline V gene are SGHTS and YDEGEE. CDR3 bases: TGTGCCAGCAGCCTCTGGGATCAGCCCCAGCATTTT. This gives the protein CASSLWDQPQHF.

This chain uses TRBV19 with TRBJ2-5, with TRBD1 as a possible D gene (5 bases). There are 13 residues in the CDR3. V gave up 5 bases and J gave up 4 bases, with 11 bases separating them. Germline lookup yields CDR1 LNHDA and CDR2 SQIVND (reference sequence). CDR3 sequence reads: CASSLGLGETQYF. In DNA form, the CDR3 reads TGTGCCAGTAGTCTGGGGCTTGGAGAGACCCAGTACTTC.

The V call is TRBV7-3, the J call TRBJ2-1; 9 bases are shared with TRBD2. J gave up 2 bases and V 5 bases, and 16 bases lay outside the gene matches. The germline V gene has CDR1 SGHTA and CDR2 FQGTGA. This CDR3 is built from 19 residues. CDR3 sequence: CASSPAGIAGDVPYNEQFF. Here the CDR3 DNA reads TGTGCCAGCAGCCCGGCAGGTATAGCGGGAGATGTTCCCTACAATGAGCAGTTCTTC.

This rearrangement joins TRBV3-1 (or the pseudogene TRBV3-2) to TRBJ2-3; a possible D gene is TRBD2 (5 bases). This CDR3 spans 15 amino acids. V was shortened by 0 bases and J by 7 bases, with 14 bases between the two germline ends. The germline V gene has CDR1 LGHDT and CDR2 YNNKEL (reference sequence). CDR3 bases: TGTGCCAGCAGCCAAGAACCCGGACTTGCCCATACGCAGTATTTT. Protein product: CASSQEPGLAHTQYF.